This TCR beta chain was sequenced during a study of blood T cells in healthy people across ages. The study, taken as a whole, reports: Naive T cell percentage strongly correlated with TCR beta diversity. CMV status of donors was not determined, possibly confounding expanded clonotype changes.

This clonotype has more than one count but fewer than ten. Its target is unknown. Then a second PCR, running about 6 to 12 cycles, was carried out with a sample-barcoded 5' primer and a J-beta primer mix. TCRdb ran MiXCR on the 5' RACE reads and lists one entry per CDR3 protein. The sample holds about 1 million distinct CDR3 sequences, 40% to 55% seen once. Germline loops: CDR1 MNHEY, CDR2 SVGAGI. Trimming removed 0 bases from V and 1 base from J; junction bases left unmatched: 5. The CDR3 covers 16 residues. The chain couples TRBV6-5 to TRBJ1-1; 7 bases map to TRBD1. The source of this sequence is a woman between 55 and 75 years old in good health. The sample taken for sequencing was blood. Here the CDR3 reads CASSYSRGQPNTEAFF. CDR3 coding DNA: TGTGCCAGCAGTTACTCGAGGGGGCAGCCGAACACTGAAGCTTTCTTT.